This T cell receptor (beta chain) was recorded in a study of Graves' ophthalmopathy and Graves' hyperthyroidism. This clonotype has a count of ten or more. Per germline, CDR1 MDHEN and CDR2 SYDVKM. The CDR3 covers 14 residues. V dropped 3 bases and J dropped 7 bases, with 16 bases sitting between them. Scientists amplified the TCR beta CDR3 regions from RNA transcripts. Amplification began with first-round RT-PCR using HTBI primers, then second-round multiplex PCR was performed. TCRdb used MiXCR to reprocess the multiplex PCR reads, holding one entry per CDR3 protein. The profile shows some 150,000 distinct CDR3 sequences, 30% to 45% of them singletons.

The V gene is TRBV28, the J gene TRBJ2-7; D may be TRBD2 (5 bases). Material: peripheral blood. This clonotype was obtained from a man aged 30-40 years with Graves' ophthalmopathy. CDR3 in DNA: TGTGCCAGCAGTTTGACCGGCGCCGGCGGGGAGCAGTACTTC. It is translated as CASSLTGAGGEQYF.